These 13 T cell receptor beta chains were sequenced from one sample in a study of OX40 agonist ivuxolimab in advanced cancers. Only in-frame clones appear in the TCRdb table, and some are missing; sequencing was by immunoSEQ multiplex PCR. The data hold approximately 76,000 clones, with over 75% observed a single time. The material sequenced was CD4+ or CD8+ T cells sorted from blood, taken in a trial of the OX40 agonist ivuxolimab. These receptors all stem from an adult with an advanced solid tumor such as melanoma, head and neck, liver or kidney cancer.

The CDR3 reads CASSSASGANVLTF. For the CDR3, the DNA is TGTGCCAGCAGTTCAGCCTCTGGGGCCAACGTCCTGACTTTC. V is TRBV27 and J is TRBJ2-6; D not certain. Germline values: CDR1 MNHEY, CDR2 SMNVEV (reference sequence). The length of the CDR3 is 14 residues. The V gene lost 4 bases and the J gene lost 0 bases, with 4 bases spanning the gap. The full variable domain, rest sourced from reference TRBV27 and TRBJ2-6, is EAQVTQNPRYLITVTGKKLTVTCSQNMNHEYMSWYRQDPGLGLRQIYYSMNVEVTDKGDVPEGYKVSRKEKRNFPLILESPSPNQTSLYFCASSSASGANVLTFGAGSRLTVL.

By share, this clone counts as medium-sized. The chain is built from TRBV11-2 and TRBJ2-1; 7 bases match TRBD2. This CDR3 is 12 amino acids long. V trimming: 5 bases; J trimming: 9 bases; junction bases outside the gene matches: 4. The germline V gene encodes CDR1 SGHAT and CDR2 FQNNGV. Here the CDR3 reads CASSATGGEQFF. In DNA form, the CDR3 reads TGTGCCAGCAGCGCAACGGGGGGTGAGCAGTTCTTC.

The chain is built from TRBV2 and TRBJ2-3, with 8 bases identical to TRBD2. The germline gives CDR1 SNHLY, CDR2 FYNNEI. The trim removed 8 bases at V and 3 bases at J, leaving 13 bases unmatched. This CDR3 has 16 amino acids. The CDR3, as DNA: TGTGCCAGCTCCCCCAATAGGAGCGGGAGAACAGATACGCAGTATTTT. Protein: CASSPNRSGRTDTQYF.

V is TRBV6-1 and J is TRBJ1-6; the match to TRBD1 covers 9 bases. Germline-derived CDR1 and CDR2 are MNHNS and SASEGT. The ends lost 6 bases at V and 8 bases at J; junction bases unmatched: 2. The CDR3 spans 13 residues. CDR3 sequence: CASRGTGYSPLHF. The CDR3 DNA reads TGTGCCAGCAGGGGGACAGGGTATTCACCCCTCCACTTT.

The rearrangement uses TRBV9 and TRBJ1-2; tentative D call: TRBD1 (6 bases). CDR3 length: 14 amino acids. Germline-derived CDR1 and CDR2 are SGDLS and YYNGEE. V was trimmed by 0 bases and J by 2 bases, leaving 8 bases between them. Here the CDR3 DNA reads TGTGCCAGCAGCGTAGGGGACACGAACTATGGCTACACCTTC. It specifies CASSVGDTNYGYTF.

The chain is built from TRBV6-6 and TRBJ1-2, with 8 bases identical to TRBD1. CDR1 is MNHNY and CDR2 is SVGAGI in the germline V gene (reference sequence). The V and J ends lost 4 bases and 3 bases, in that order; junction bases with no gene match: 7. This CDR3 contains 15 residues. The CDR3 protein is CASSSATGVHYGYTF. The CDR3 DNA sequence: TGTGCCAGCAGTTCAGCGACAGGGGTACACTATGGCTACACCTTC.

The chain links TRBV23-1 to TRBJ2-7; TRBD2 might be the D (5 bases). TRBV23-1 is designated an ORF whose function remains uncertain. The V gene lost 3 bases and the J gene lost 3 bases, with 9 bases spanning the gap. This CDR3 spans 13 amino acids. The CDR3 reads CASSHKGGYEQYF. The DNA for the CDR3 is TGCGCCAGCAGTCACAAAGGAGGCTACGAGCAGTACTTC.

The rearrangement links TRBV6-5 to TRBJ1-2; TRBD1 matches at 8 bases. J lost 4 bases, V lost 11 bases, and 12 bases had no gene match. Germline CDR1 MNHEY, CDR2 SVGAGI. This CDR3 spans 14 amino acids. The DNA for the CDR3 is TGTGCCTCAAGCCCCCCGGGACAGGTCTATGGCTACACCTTC. This gives the protein CASSPPGQVYGYTF.

The gene calls are TRBV7-9 and TRBJ1-4; D uncertain. The CDR3 has 14 amino acids. V shed 3 bases and J shed 11 bases, with 16 bases lying between them. CDR1 and CDR2 (germline): SEHNR, FQNEAQ (reference sequence). Here the CDR3 DNA reads TGTGCCAGCAGCTTTCAATCGGGGATTGGCAAACTGTTTTTT. It is translated as CASSFQSGIGKLFF.

The chain carries TRBV7-8 and TRBJ2-2, with D unclear. This CDR3 region has 15 residues. The V gene's germline CDR1 is SGHVS and CDR2 FQNEAQ. V gave up 3 bases and J gave up 0 bases, with 8 bases separating them. CDR3 loop: CASSLRSPNTGELFF. CDR3 DNA: TGTGCCAGCAGCTTGAGGAGCCCGAACACCGGGGAGCTGTTTTTT.

Turning to this clone: Its ends do not fully match the called genes, so a read error is possible. V gene TRBV14 combines with J gene TRBJ2-7; 10 bases are shared with TRBD2. The CDR3 has 17 amino acids. CDR1 is SGHDN and CDR2 is FVKESK in the germline V gene. CDR3 sequence: CTSSPRGLAPNAYEQYF. The CDR3 nucleotides are TGTACCAGCAGCCCAAGGGGACTAGCGCCAAATGCCTACGAGCAGTACTTC.

The V and J genes are TRBV27 and TRBJ2-7; 16 positions agree with TRBD2. The CDR3 extends over 17 amino acids. Trimming cost V 3 bases and J 4 bases; bases outside gene matches: 6. CDR1 MNHEY and CDR2 SMNVEV come from the germline V gene (reference sequence). In DNA, the CDR3 is TGTGCCAGCAGTTTGGGACTAGCGGGAGGGCCTTTTTACGAGCAGTACTTC. Amino acids: CASSLGLAGGPFYEQYF.

The chain employs TRBV7-2 and TRBJ2-1, with D perhaps TRBD1 (6 bases). The CDR3 is made up of 15 amino acids. V lost 3 bases and J 4 bases, leaving 13 bases between the germline ends. Germline V gives CDR1 SGHTA, CDR2 FQGNSA. CDR3 sequence: CASSFLTGSYNEQFF. CDR3 DNA: TGTGCCAGCAGCTTTTTGACAGGTTCTTACAATGAGCAGTTCTTC. Full variable domain (missing parts from reference TRBV7-2 and TRBJ2-1): GAGVSQSPSNKVTEKGKDVELRCDPISGHTALYWYRQSLGQGLEFLIYFQGNSAPDKSGLPSDRFSAERTGGSVSTLTIQRTQQEDSAVYLCASSFLTGSYNEQFFGPGTRLTVL.